The sequence of this T cell receptor (beta chain) was determined in a study of blood T cell repertoires in COVID-19. The repertoire was sequenced with immunoSEQ multiplex PCR; TCRdb's copy has only in-frame clones and lacks some. The sample contains roughly 290,000 clones, around 85% of which appear only once. The ends were cut back, 3 bases at V and 1 base at J, with 7 bases in the middle. The germline V gene has CDR1 SGDLS and CDR2 YYNGEE. This CDR3 is built from 13 residues. Sequenced material: PBMCs or T cells enriched from blood (not recorded which). V and J are TRBV9 and TRBJ1-1; D call uncertain. The source of this sequence is a middle-aged woman who had recovered from COVID-19. The CDR3 sequence is CASSAAGNTEAFF. Here the CDR3 DNA reads TGTGCCAGCAGCGCAGCGGGGAACACTGAAGCTTTCTTT.